This T cell receptor (beta chain) was identified in a study of blood T cell repertoires in COVID-19. Assay used: immunoSEQ multiplex PCR; TCRdb lists only in-frame clones, some missing. The repertoire holds around 100,000 clones, with under 90% as singletons. Germline CDR1 is SGHAT and CDR2 is FQNNGV. This CDR3 region has 12 residues. The V and J ends lost 5 bases and 5 bases respectively, with 8 bases between them. The specimen sequenced was peripheral blood. The chain uses TRBV11-2 and TRBJ2-3; D gene ambiguous. This clonotype originated in a man aged 55 to 70 with COVID-19, enrolled during active disease. The CDR3 DNA reads TGTGCCAGCAGCCCTCCCGGAGATACGCAGTATTTT. This sequence encodes CASSPPGDTQYF.